These T cell receptor beta chains were read from a single sample in a study of blood T cell repertoires in COVID-19. Clones were read by immunoSEQ multiplex PCR, and TCRdb kept only the in-frame ones, dropping some. The data contain 100,000 to 150,000 clones, around 82% of them singletons. The sequenced material came from peripheral blood. The receptors stem from a woman in her twenties or thirties who had recovered from COVID-19. CDR3s leave out the opening cysteine and the closing phenylalanine or tryptophan. Each record gives: J gene, V gene, CDR3 protein.

j_call: TRBJ2-2
v_call: TRBV2
cdr3_aa: ASGLAGGNTGELF

j_call: TRBJ1-2
v_call: TRBV28
cdr3_aa: ASNPAGAQGDDYGYT

j_call: TRBJ1-1
v_call: TRBV2
cdr3_aa: ASSESQEAF

j_call: TRBJ1-2
v_call: TRBV2
cdr3_aa: ASSEALGGANYGYT

j_call: TRBJ2-7
v_call: TRBV6-1
cdr3_aa: ASSEAGGTTIYEQY

j_call: TRBJ1-1
v_call: TRBV6-5
cdr3_aa: ASRAEGGKNTEAF

j_call: TRBJ2-5
v_call: TRBV3-1/TRBV3-2
cdr3_aa: ASSQELVSGGARETQY

j_call: TRBJ2-1
v_call: TRBV11-1
cdr3_aa: ASRTTSGIEQF

j_call: TRBJ1-1
v_call: TRBV25-1
cdr3_aa: ASSGQGADSPEAF

j_call: TRBJ1-2
v_call: TRBV9
cdr3_aa: ASSVGAGSNYGYT

j_call: TRBJ1-1
v_call: TRBV5-4
cdr3_aa: ASSFSRGAMNTEAF

j_call: TRBJ1-5
v_call: TRBV12-3/TRBV12-4
cdr3_aa: ASTGTWGQPQH

j_call: TRBJ2-1
v_call: TRBV29-1
cdr3_aa: SSWTSGIRGDEQF

j_call: TRBJ1-5
v_call: TRBV2
cdr3_aa: ASSGVYSVNQPQH

j_call: TRBJ2-1
v_call: TRBV10-3
cdr3_aa: AISGGDEQF

j_call: TRBJ1-1
v_call: TRBV2
cdr3_aa: ASSEARTGDTEAF

j_call: TRBJ1-6
v_call: TRBV7-2
cdr3_aa: ASSLGQGVASPLH

j_call: TRBJ2-7
v_call: TRBV5-1
cdr3_aa: ASSLGQPSGGQY

j_call: TRBJ2-7
v_call: TRBV7-9
cdr3_aa: ASSLLTGARRY

j_call: TRBJ2-7
v_call: TRBV7-8
cdr3_aa: ASSLSNGGGSYEQY

j_call: TRBJ2-3
v_call: TRBV12-3/TRBV12-4
cdr3_aa: ASSPSDTQY

j_call: TRBJ1-1
v_call: TRBV7-9
cdr3_aa: ASSSYRQGAYTEAF

j_call: TRBJ2-5
v_call: TRBV2
cdr3_aa: ASRDYAQETQY

j_call: TRBJ2-1
v_call: TRBV6-4
cdr3_aa: ASGGGLAGDEQF

j_call: TRBJ1-6
v_call: TRBV7-9
cdr3_aa: ASSLVPTGNSPLH

j_call: TRBJ1-3
v_call: TRBV11-3
cdr3_aa: ASSLDRENTIY

j_call: TRBJ2-1
v_call: TRBV7-8
cdr3_aa: ASRHDRLAGNNEQF

j_call: TRBJ1-6
v_call: TRBV27
cdr3_aa: ASSRRTDYNSPLH

j_call: TRBJ2-2
v_call: TRBV7-8
cdr3_aa: ASSSYQQVTTNTGELF

j_call: TRBJ2-1
v_call: TRBV6-5
cdr3_aa: ASSYLLAGGREQF

j_call: TRBJ1-2
v_call: TRBV6-5
cdr3_aa: ASSKPGQDGYT

j_call: TRBJ1-2
v_call: TRBV24-1
cdr3_aa: ATSDSRTGHGYT

j_call: TRBJ1-1
v_call: TRBV7-8
cdr3_aa: ASSNAGENTEAF

j_call: TRBJ2-2
v_call: TRBV11-3
cdr3_aa: ASSLAPTSRELF

j_call: TRBJ2-7
v_call: TRBV5-1
cdr3_aa: ASSLVVGHEQY

j_call: TRBJ1-1
v_call: TRBV6-5
cdr3_aa: ASRYRGTEAF

j_call: TRBJ2-7
v_call: TRBV5-6
cdr3_aa: ASSFTRTSGSNEY